A single T cell receptor beta chain is shown here with its context. No antigen is known for it. These data are taken from a study of glioma-infiltrating T cells. Broader study findings: CDR3 overlap between tissue and blood was very small.

Amplification of TCR alpha and beta CDR3 regions from RNA used iRepertoire nested multiplex PCR. TCRdb re-called the multiplex PCR reads with MiXCR, one entry per CDR3 protein. The sample includes about 190,000 distinct CDR3 sequences, more than 30% seen only once; the top ten take over 20%. The germline gives CDR1 LNHDA, CDR2 SQIVND (reference sequence). V dropped 2 bases and J dropped 1; count of bases not matched to a gene: 10. CDR3 length: 17 amino acids. This chain connects TRBV19 to TRBJ2-7, with 8 bases identical to TRBD2. Material: glioma tissue, nonneoplastic brain tissue, or PBMCs (not recorded which). This clonotype was obtained from a human donor with low-grade glioma or glioblastoma, undergoing nonglioma brain surgery, or in good health (not recorded which). CDR3 sequence (DNA): TGTGCCAGTAGTATAACCACCGGCGGGGGGCCATCCTACGAGCAGTACTTC. It specifies CASSITTGGGPSYEQYF.